This T cell receptor beta chain was captured by sequencing in a study of cytomegalovirus exposure and HLA in healthy donors. The germline gives CDR1 SNHLY, CDR2 FYNNEI. This CDR3 spans 14 amino acids. Trimming cost V 8 bases and J 7 bases, with 18 bases left between them. It was with 60 Vbeta and 13 Jbeta primers that the PCR ran. TCRdb's table, derived via immunoSEQ multiplex PCR, lists solely in-frame clones and lacks some. Its table records fewer than 100,000 clones. V and J are TRBV2 and TRBJ2-1, with D maybe TRBD1 (7 bases). Sequenced sample: PBMCs. This TCR was sampled from a man aged 45-65 years in good health and CMV-seronegative. DNA for the CDR3: TGTGCCAGCGTACCTCAGGGGGGATTTAATGAGCAGTTCTTC. Residues: CASVPQGGFNEQFF.